A selection of T cell receptor beta chains follows, all from one sample in a study of PD-L1 blockade in urothelial cancer. Repertoires were generated with immunoSEQ multiplex PCR, while TCRdb's copy carries only in-frame clones and drops some. Altogether about 76,000 clones are present, less than 95% being singletons, with the ten largest covering 0.85% to 0.9%. Sequenced material: PBMCs, taken around atezolizumab (anti-PD-L1) treatment. Every receptor here comes from a woman aged 80 or older with urothelial cancer. Both conserved end residues are part of each CDR3. The order of the fields is CDR3 DNA, CDR3 protein, D gene, clone size, CDR3 length, J gene, V gene. The D gene is left open where the match is weak. Expanded clones get a size class; other rows say once, few or many, or leave the size out.

TGTGCCAGCAGTGTTACGCAGGTTTCCTACAATGAGCAGTTCTTC	CASSVTQVSYNEQFF	-	-	15	TRBJ2-1	TRBV2
TGTGCCAGCAGCCCGGGGTTGGGGGCCAGGGAGCAGTTCTTC	CASSPGLGAREQFF	-	-	14	TRBJ2-1	TRBV7-3
TGTGCCAGCAGTGAGACCGGGACTAGCACCGGCACAGATACGCAGTATTTT	CASSETGTSTGTDTQYF	TRBD2	-	17	TRBJ2-3	TRBV6-1
TGTGCCAGCAGCTTAGTCTCAGGGGGCTTGAGCACTGAAGCTTTCTTT	CASSLVSGGLSTEAFF	TRBD1	-	16	TRBJ1-1	TRBV11-1
TGTGCCTCTGGACAGGGGGAAAAACTGTTTTTT	CASGQGEKLFF	TRBD1	-	11	TRBJ1-4	TRBV30
TGTGCCAGCAGCCCGGGACAGGGATCGGTTCAGCCCCAGCATTTT	CASSPGQGSVQPQHF	TRBD1	-	15	TRBJ1-5	TRBV27
TGTGCCATCAGTGGGACACGGGAGTACGAGCAGTACTTC	CAISGTREYEQYF	-	-	13	TRBJ2-7	TRBV10-3
TGTGCCAGCAGCCTCCGGCCGGCACTCCTGGGGCAGAACACCGGGGAGCTGTTTTTT	CASSLRPALLGQNTGELFF	-	-	19	TRBJ2-2	TRBV7-9
TGCGCCAGCAGCTTATACAGCCGAGCGAACACTGAAGCTTTCTTT	CASSLYSRANTEAFF	-	-	15	TRBJ1-1	TRBV5-1
TGTGCCAGCAGCGTCCTGACAGGGATTGTGTCCTACAATGAGCAGTTCTTC	CASSVLTGIVSYNEQFF	TRBD1	once	17	TRBJ2-1	TRBV11-2
TGTGCCAGCAGCTTAGGACAGGGGGTGCAAGAGACCCAGTACTTC	CASSLGQGVQETQYF	TRBD1	-	15	TRBJ2-5	TRBV7-7
TGCGCCAGCAGTGAGTCGATGGCCAACACTGAAGCTTTCTTT	CASSESMANTEAFF	-	few	14	TRBJ1-1	TRBV10-1
TGTGCCAGCAGCGCGACGAGCGGGTTAATACCCTACGAGCAGTACTTC	CASSATSGLIPYEQYF	-	-	16	TRBJ2-7	TRBV9
TGTGCCAGCAGCCGCGACAGGGGATACACTGAAGCTTTCTTT	CASSRDRGYTEAFF	TRBD1	-	14	TRBJ1-1	TRBV6-5
TGTGCTAGTGGTTTTAGCGGAAGCGGGCGCTACAATGAGCAGTTCTTC	CASGFSGSGRYNEQFF	-	once	16	TRBJ2-1	TRBV12-5
TGTGCCAGCAGCGGACTAGGTAGTGAGGGGGCCAAAAACATTCAGTACTTC	CASSGLGSEGAKNIQYF	TRBD2	-	17	TRBJ2-4	TRBV27
TGTGCCAGCAGCTCCTCTAGCGCCGGGGAGCTGTTTTTT	CASSSSSAGELFF	-	-	13	TRBJ2-2	TRBV7-3
TGCAGCGGGGTTCTTTTAGCGGGAGTTCCTAGTGAGCAGTTCTTC	CSGVLLAGVPSEQFF	TRBD2	-	15	TRBJ2-1	TRBV29-1
TGTGCCTGGAGTGCGCTGGGGCTAGGTGCGGGGGAGACCCAGTACTTC	CAWSALGLGAGETQYF	-	-	16	TRBJ2-5	TRBV30
TGTGCCAGCAGTGAAGCGGGGTTAGGCAGGGGATTTTCCTACAATGAGCAGTTCTTC	CASSEAGLGRGFSYNEQFF	-	once	19	TRBJ2-1	TRBV2
TGTGCCATCAGTGACCTAGCGGGAGCCGATGAGCAGTTCTTC	CAISDLAGADEQFF	TRBD2	-	14	TRBJ2-1	TRBV10-3
TGTGCCAGCAGTGGGGCCGGGACTAGCGGGAGTTATGAGCAGTTCTTC	CASSGAGTSGSYEQFF	TRBD2	-	16	TRBJ2-1	TRBV6-1
TGTGCCAGCAGGCAAGGGACAGTGGGCAATCAGCCCCAGCATTTT	CASRQGTVGNQPQHF	TRBD1	few	15	TRBJ1-5	TRBV27
TGTGCCAGTGAGACCGGGACATCTAACTATGGCTACACCTTC	CASETGTSNYGYTF	-	-	14	TRBJ1-2	TRBV28
TGTGCCAGCAGCCCTGGGACTAGCTCCTACGAGCAGTACTTC	CASSPGTSSYEQYF	TRBD2	once	14	TRBJ2-7	TRBV7-9
TGTGCCAGCAGACAACAGGGGGCCTATGAGCAGTTCTTC	CASRQQGAYEQFF	TRBD1	once	13	TRBJ2-1	TRBV6-5
TGTGCCAGTAGTACTGGACTGCGGAGGAGCATGAACACTGAAGCTTTCTTT	CASSTGLRRSMNTEAFF	-	-	17	TRBJ1-1	TRBV19
TGTGCCTGGAGTCAGGTCCCAACTAATGAAAAACTGTTTTTT	CAWSQVPTNEKLFF	-	-	14	TRBJ1-4	TRBV30
TGCGCCAGCAGTGAGGGGAGAGATCAGCCCCAGCATTTT	CASSEGRDQPQHF	-	-	13	TRBJ1-5	TRBV10-1
TGTGCCAGCTCAGCAGGGGATGAGTTCGAGCAGTACTTC	CASSAGDEFEQYF	-	-	13	TRBJ2-7	TRBV18
TGTGCCAGTAGTCCCAGGACAGGTCTGGCCGGGGAGCTGTTTTTT	CASSPRTGLAGELFF	TRBD1	-	15	TRBJ2-2	TRBV19
TGTGCCAGTAGAGGCGGGCAGAACACCGGGGAGCTGTTTTTT	CASRGGQNTGELFF	-	-	14	TRBJ2-2	TRBV19
TGTGCCAGCAGCCATCGGGGCTACACCTTC	CASSHRGYTF	-	-	10	TRBJ1-2	TRBV6-1
TGTGCCAGCTCGACAGGGGGCAACGCAGAGACCCAGTACTTC	CASSTGGNAETQYF	TRBD1	-	14	TRBJ2-5	TRBV18
TGTGCCAGCTCACCAATGGGGGGAGAGGGCACTGAAGCTTTCTTT	CASSPMGGEGTEAFF	-	-	15	TRBJ1-1	TRBV18
TGTGCCAGTAGACCACGGGAAGGGGGAAACTCTGGAAACACCATATATTTT	CASRPREGGNSGNTIYF	-	-	17	TRBJ1-3	TRBV19
TGCGCCAGCAGCTTCGGACTAGCGGCTGCCCCAGGGTACGAGCAGTACTTC	CASSFGLAAAPGYEQYF	TRBD2	-	17	TRBJ2-7	TRBV5-1
TGTGCCTTGGGGGGGGTGAACACTGAAGCTTTCTTT	CALGGVNTEAFF	-	-	12	TRBJ1-1	TRBV28
TGTGCCAGCAGCCAGGACAGGTCCCATCGGGAGACCCAGTACTTC	CASSQDRSHRETQYF	TRBD1	-	15	TRBJ2-5	TRBV14
TGTGCCAGTAGTATTATTGCTTCCGGTGGGAGGGATACGCAGTATTTT	CASSIIASGGRDTQYF	-	-	16	TRBJ2-3	TRBV19
TGCGCCAGCAGCTGGCCGGGGGGCGGGGAGACCCAGTACTTC	CASSWPGGGETQYF	-	-	14	TRBJ2-5	TRBV5-1
TGCAGCGTTTCTTCGGGACTGCTGCGGAATGAGCAGTTCTTC	CSVSSGLLRNEQFF	-	-	14	TRBJ2-1	TRBV29-1
TGTGCCAGCAGCTTGGGCGGGAAAGGGAGTGAGCAGTTCTTC	CASSLGGKGSEQFF	-	-	14	TRBJ2-1	TRBV11-2
TGTGCCAGCAGCAGAGACAGGGAAGAGACCCAGTACTTC	CASSRDREETQYF	TRBD1	-	13	TRBJ2-5	TRBV7-8
TGTGCCAGCAGCTTGGTCGAGGGTTTTAACTATGGCTACACCTTC	CASSLVEGFNYGYTF	-	-	15	TRBJ1-2	TRBV5-8
TGTGCCATCAGGGAGATGGGGAAAGGGGCAAACTCCTACGAGCAGTACTTC	CAIREMGKGANSYEQYF	-	-	17	TRBJ2-7	TRBV10-3
TGTGCCAGCAGCTCCCCTGCCGGGACAGGGTATGAAAAACTGTTTTTT	CASSSPAGTGYEKLFF	TRBD1	-	16	TRBJ1-4	TRBV5-6
TGTGCCTGGAGTTCCCTCTTCGGGGGCTACACCTTC	CAWSSLFGGYTF	-	-	12	TRBJ1-2	TRBV30
TGTGCCAGCAGCTTGGTGGTCAAGGGGATTAACACTGAAGCTTTCTTT	CASSLVVKGINTEAFF	-	-	16	TRBJ1-1	TRBV7-3
TGTGCCAGCAACTTGGACTTCAACTCTGGAAACACCATATATTTT	CASNLDFNSGNTIYF	-	-	15	TRBJ1-3	TRBV2
TGTGCCAGCTCACTGAAGAAACTAGAGCAGTACTTC	CASSLKKLEQYF	-	-	12	TRBJ2-7	TRBV18
TGCGCCAGCAGTGAGTCTTCAATGAACACTGAAGCTTTCTTT	CASSESSMNTEAFF	-	-	14	TRBJ1-1	TRBV10-1
TGTGCCAGCAGCCCCGCAGGGGTCGGAAACACCATATATTTT	CASSPAGVGNTIYF	-	-	14	TRBJ1-3	TRBV5-6
TGTGCCAGCACCTATCATCCGGCAGGGCGGAGCACTGAAGCTTTCTTT	CASTYHPAGRSTEAFF	-	once	16	TRBJ1-1	TRBV28